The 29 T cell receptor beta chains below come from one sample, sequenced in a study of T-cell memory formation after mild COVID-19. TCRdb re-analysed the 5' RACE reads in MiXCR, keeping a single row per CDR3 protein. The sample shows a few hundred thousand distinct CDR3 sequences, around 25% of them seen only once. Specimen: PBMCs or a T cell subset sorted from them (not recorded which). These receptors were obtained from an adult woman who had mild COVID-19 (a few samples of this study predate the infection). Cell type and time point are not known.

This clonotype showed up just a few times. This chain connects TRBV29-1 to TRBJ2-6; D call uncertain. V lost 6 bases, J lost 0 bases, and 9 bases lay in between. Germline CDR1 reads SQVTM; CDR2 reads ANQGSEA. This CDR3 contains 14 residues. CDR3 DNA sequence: TGCAGCGTAAGAGACAACTCTGGGGCCAACGTCCTGACTTTC. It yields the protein CSVRDNSGANVLTF.

The CDR3 nucleotides are TGTGCCAGCTCACCTTCCGGGACGGGGGTCTCCTACGAGCAGTACTTC. As protein: CASSPSGTGVSYEQYF. The V call is TRBV18, the J call TRBJ2-7; D may be TRBD2 (6 bases). Germline V gives CDR1 KGHSH, CDR2 LQKENI. The V end lost 3 bases, the J end lost 0 bases, and 15 bases lay between the germline ends. The CDR3 runs 16 residues. The variable domain in full, completed from reference TRBV18 and TRBJ2-7, reads NAGVMQNPRHLVRRRGQEARLRCSPMKGHSHVYWYRQLPEEGLKFMVYLQKENIIDESGMPKERFSAEFPKEGPSILRIQQVVRGDSAAYFCASSPSGTGVSYEQYFGPGTRLTVT.

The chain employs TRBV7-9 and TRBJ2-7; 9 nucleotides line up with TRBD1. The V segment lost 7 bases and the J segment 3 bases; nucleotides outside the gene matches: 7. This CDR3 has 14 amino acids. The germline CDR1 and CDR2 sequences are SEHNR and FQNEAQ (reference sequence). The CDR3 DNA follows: TGTGCCAGCACCAAACAGGGGGCAAGCTACGAGCAGTACTTC. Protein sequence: CASTKQGASYEQYF.

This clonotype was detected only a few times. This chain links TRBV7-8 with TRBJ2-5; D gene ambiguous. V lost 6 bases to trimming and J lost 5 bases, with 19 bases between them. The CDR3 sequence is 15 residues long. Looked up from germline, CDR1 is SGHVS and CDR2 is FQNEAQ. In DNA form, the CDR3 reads TGTGCCAGCAGGGTTAGGCAAGCAACAATGGAGACCCAGTACTTC. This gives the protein CASRVRQATMETQYF.

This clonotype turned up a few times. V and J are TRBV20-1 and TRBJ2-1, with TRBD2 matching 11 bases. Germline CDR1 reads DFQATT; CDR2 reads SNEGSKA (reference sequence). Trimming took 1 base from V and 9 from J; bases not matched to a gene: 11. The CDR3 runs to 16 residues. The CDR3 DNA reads TGCAGTGCTAGAGGAGGGAGTAGCGGGGGGGCCGGTGAGCAGTTCTTC. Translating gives CSARGGSSGGAGEQFF.

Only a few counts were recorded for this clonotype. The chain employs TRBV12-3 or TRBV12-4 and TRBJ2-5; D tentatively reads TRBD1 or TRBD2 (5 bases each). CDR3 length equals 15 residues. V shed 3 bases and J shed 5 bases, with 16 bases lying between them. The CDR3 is CASSLADGGRETQYF. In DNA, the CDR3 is TGTGCCAGCAGTTTGGCCGATGGGGGTAGGGAGACCCAGTACTTC.

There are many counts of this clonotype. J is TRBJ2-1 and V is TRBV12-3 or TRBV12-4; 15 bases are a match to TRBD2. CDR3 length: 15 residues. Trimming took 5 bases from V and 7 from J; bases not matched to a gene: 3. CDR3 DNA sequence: TGTGCCAGCAGTCCGGGGACTAGCGGGGGGAATGAGCAGTTCTTC. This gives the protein CASSPGTSGGNEQFF.

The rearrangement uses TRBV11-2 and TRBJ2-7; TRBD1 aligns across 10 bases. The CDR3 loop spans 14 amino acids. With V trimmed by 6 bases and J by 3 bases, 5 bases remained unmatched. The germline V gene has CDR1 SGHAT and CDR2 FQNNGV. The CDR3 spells CASRPGTGDYEQYF. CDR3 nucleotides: TGTGCCAGCAGGCCCGGGACAGGGGACTACGAGCAGTACTTC.

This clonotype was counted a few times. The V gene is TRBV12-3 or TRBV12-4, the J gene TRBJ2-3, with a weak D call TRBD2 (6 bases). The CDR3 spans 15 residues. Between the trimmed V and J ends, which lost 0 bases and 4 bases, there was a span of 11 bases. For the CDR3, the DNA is TGTGCCAGCAGTTTAGCGCGGCGGGAACCAGATACGCAGTATTTT. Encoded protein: CASSLARREPDTQYF.

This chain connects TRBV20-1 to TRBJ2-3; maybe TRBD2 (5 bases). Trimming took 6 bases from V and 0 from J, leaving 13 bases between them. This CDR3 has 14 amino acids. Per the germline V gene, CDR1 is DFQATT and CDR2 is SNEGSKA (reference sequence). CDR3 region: CSAAAGPSTDTQYF. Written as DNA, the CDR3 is TGCAGTGCAGCGGCCGGCCCTAGCACAGATACGCAGTATTTT.

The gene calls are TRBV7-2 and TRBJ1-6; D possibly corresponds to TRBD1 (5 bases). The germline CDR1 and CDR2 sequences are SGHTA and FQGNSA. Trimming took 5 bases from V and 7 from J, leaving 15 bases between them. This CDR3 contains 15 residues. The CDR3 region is CASSPPRGENSPLHF. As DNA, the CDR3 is TGTGCCAGCAGCCCCCCTAGAGGGGAGAATTCACCCCTCCACTTT.

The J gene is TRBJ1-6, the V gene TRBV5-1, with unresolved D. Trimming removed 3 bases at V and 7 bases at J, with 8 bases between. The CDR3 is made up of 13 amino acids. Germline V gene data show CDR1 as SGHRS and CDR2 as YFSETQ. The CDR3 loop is CASSSTQNSPLHF. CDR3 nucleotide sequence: TGCGCCAGCAGCTCAACCCAAAATTCACCCCTCCACTTT.

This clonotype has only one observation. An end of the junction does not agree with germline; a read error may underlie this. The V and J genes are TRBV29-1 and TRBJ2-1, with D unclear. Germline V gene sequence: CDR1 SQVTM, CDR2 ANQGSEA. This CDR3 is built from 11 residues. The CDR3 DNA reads TGTAGTACTTCCTCCTACAATGAGCAGTTCTTC. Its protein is CSTSSYNEQFF.

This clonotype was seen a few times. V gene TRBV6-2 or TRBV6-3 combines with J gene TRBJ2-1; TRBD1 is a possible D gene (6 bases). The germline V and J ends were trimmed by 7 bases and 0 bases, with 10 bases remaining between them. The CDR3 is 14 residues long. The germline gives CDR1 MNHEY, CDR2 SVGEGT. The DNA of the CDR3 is TGTGCCAGCACCGAGGGGGACTCCTACAATGAGCAGTTCTTC. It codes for CASTEGDSYNEQFF.

Here the CDR3 reads CASSPLPYRGAKNIQYF. The CDR3 DNA is TGTGCCAGCAGCCCACTCCCCTACAGGGGAGCCAAAAACATTCAGTACTTC. The chain is built from TRBV7-8 and TRBJ2-4, with 7 positions matching TRBD1. V shed 5 bases and J 0 bases; nucleotides not matched to a gene: 10. The germline gives CDR1 SGHVS, CDR2 FQNEAQ. The CDR3 covers 17 residues.

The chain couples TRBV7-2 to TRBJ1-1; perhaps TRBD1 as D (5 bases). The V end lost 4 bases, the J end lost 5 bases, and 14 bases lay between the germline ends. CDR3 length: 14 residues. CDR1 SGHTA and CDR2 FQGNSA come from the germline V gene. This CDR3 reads CASSSRAGRTEAFF. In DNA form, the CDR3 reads TGTGCCAGCAGCTCCCGGGCAGGGCGGACTGAAGCTTTCTTT.

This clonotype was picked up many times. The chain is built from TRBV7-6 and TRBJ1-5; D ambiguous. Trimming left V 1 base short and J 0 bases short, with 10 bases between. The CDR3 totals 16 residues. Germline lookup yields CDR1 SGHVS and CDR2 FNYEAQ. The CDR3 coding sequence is TGTGCCAGCAGCTTAGGGCCGCCGAATAGCAATCAGCCCCAGCATTTT. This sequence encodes CASSLGPPNSNQPQHF.

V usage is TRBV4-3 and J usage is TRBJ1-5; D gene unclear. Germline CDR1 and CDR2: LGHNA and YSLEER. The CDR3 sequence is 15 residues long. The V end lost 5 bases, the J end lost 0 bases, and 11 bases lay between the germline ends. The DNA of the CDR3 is TGCGCCAGCAGCGAGTCCCGGGATAGCAATCAGCCCCAGCATTTT. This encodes CASSESRDSNQPQHF.

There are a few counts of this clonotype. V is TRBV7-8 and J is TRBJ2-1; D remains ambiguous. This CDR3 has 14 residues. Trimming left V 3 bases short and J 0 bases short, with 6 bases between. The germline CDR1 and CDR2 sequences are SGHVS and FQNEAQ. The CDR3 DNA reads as TGTGCCAGCAGCTTCGTAGACTCCTACAATGAGCAGTTCTTC. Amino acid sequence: CASSFVDSYNEQFF.

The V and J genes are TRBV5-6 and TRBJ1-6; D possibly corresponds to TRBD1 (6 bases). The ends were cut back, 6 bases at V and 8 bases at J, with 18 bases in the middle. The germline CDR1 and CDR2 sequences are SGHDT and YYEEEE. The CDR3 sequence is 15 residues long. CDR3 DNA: TGTGCCAGCAAGGACAGCACCGACGAGTATTCACCCCTCCACTTT. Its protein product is CASKDSTDEYSPLHF.

The CDR3 is CAISGFTSYGYTF. CDR3 nucleotide sequence: TGTGCCATCAGTGGGTTCACGAGCTATGGCTACACCTTC. The gene calls are TRBV10-3 and TRBJ1-2; D is uncertain. V was cut by 4 bases and J by 4 bases, with 10 bases left in between. Per the germline V gene, CDR1 is ENHRY and CDR2 is SYGVKD. The CDR3 has 13 residues.

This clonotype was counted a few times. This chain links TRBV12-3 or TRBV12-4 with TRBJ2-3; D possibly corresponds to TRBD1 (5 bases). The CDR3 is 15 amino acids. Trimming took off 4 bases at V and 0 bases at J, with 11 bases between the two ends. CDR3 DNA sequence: TGTGCCAGCAGTTCCAGGGCCCCTAGCACAGATACGCAGTATTTT. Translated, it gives CASSSRAPSTDTQYF.

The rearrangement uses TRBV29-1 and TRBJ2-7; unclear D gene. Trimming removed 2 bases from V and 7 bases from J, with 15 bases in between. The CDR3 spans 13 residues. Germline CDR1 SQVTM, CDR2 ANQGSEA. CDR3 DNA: TGCAGCGTTGAATCCGGCAGCTACGGGGAGCAGTACTTC. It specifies CSVESGSYGEQYF.

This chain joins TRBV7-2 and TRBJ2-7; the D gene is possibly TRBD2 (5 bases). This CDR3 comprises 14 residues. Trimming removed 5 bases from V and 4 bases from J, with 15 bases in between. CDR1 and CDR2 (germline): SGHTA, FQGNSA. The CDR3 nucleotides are TGTGCCAGCAGCGGCTGGAGAGGGATTTACGAGCAGTACTTC. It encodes CASSGWRGIYEQYF.

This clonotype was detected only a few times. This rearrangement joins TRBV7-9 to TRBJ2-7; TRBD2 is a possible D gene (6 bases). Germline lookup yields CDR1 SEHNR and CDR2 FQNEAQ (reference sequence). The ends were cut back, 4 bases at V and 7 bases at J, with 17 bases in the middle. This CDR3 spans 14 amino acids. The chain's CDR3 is CASSSWDSKGEQYF. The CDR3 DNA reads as TGTGCCAGCAGCTCGTGGGACTCCAAAGGGGAGCAGTACTTC. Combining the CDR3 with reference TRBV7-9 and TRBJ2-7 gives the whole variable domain DTGVSQNPRHKITKRGQNVTFRCDPISEHNRLYWYRQTLGQGPEFLTYFQNEAQLEKSRLLSDRFSAERPKGSFSTLEIQRTEQGDSAMYLCASSSWDSKGEQYFGPGTRLTVT.

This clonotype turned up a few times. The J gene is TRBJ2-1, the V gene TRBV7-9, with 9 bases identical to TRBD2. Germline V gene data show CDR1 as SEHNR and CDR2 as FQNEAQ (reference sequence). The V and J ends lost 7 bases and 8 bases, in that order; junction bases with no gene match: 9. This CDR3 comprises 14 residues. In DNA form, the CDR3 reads TGTGCCAGCACCCCCCAGGGCGGGAGGGATGAGCAGTTCTTC. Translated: CASTPQGGRDEQFF.

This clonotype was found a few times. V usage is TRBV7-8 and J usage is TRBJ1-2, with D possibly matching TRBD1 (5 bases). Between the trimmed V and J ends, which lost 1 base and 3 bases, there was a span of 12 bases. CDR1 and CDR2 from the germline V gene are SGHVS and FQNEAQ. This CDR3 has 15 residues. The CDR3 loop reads CASSLGGVGDYGYTF. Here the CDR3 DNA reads TGTGCCAGCAGCTTAGGTGGGGTGGGGGACTATGGCTACACCTTC.

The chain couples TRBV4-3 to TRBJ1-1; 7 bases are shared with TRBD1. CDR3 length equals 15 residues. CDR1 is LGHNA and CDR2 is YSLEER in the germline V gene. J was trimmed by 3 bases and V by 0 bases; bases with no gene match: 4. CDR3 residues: CASSQEAQGDTEAFF. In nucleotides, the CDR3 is TGCGCCAGCAGCCAAGAAGCCCAGGGGGACACTGAAGCTTTCTTT.

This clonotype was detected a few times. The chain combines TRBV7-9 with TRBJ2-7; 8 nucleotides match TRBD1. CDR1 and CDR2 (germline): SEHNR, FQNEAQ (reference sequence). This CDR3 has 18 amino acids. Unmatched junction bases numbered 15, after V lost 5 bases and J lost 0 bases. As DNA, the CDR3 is TGTGCCAGCAGCCGCGCCGGACAGGGAACCCCTGGCTCCTACGAGCAGTACTTC. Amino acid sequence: CASSRAGQGTPGSYEQYF.